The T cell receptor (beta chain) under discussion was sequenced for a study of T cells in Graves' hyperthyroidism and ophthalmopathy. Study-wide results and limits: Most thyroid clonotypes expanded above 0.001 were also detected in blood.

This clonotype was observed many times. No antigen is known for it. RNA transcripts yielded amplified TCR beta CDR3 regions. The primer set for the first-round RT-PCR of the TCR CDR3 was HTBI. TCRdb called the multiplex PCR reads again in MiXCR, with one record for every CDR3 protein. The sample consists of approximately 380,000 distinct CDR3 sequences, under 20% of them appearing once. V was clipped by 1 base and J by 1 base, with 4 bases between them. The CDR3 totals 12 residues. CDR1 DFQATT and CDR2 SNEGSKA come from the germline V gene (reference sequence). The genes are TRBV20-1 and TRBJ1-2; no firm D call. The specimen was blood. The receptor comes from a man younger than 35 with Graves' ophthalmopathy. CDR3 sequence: CSARASNYGYTF. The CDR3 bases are TGCAGTGCTAGAGCCAGTAACTATGGCTACACCTTC.